This T cell receptor beta chain was found in a study of T cell responses to AZD1222 COVID-19 vaccine. Points from the study as a whole: Elevations in Spike-specific TCR breadth and depth followed administration of two AZD1222 doses. The study sampled repertoires only after the peak T cell response. Most donors were white British, females outnumbered males, and clonal diversity was possibly underestimated.

V shed 0 bases, J shed 4 bases, and the junction held 8 bases outside the gene matches. CDR3 size: 18 residues. CDR1 and CDR2 (germline): SGHAT, FQNNGV. Points on this clone: The target antigen is unknown.

Doses given second, at about 4 or about 12 weeks, were pooled. Here immunoSEQ multiplex PCR was the method, and the copy in TCRdb shows in-frame clones only, minus some. The sample holds 50,000 to 55,000 clones, around 90% seen once. This chain joins TRBV11-2 and TRBJ2-1; 11 positions agree with TRBD2. The clonotype comes from an adult who received the AZD1222 COVID-19 vaccine. Specimen: peripheral blood, collected 28 days after the second AZD1222 dose. The CDR3 region has the DNA TGTGCCAGCAGCTTAGACCCCCCCGGGACTAGCGGATACAATGAGCAGTTCTTC. Translated: CASSLDPPGTSGYNEQFF. The variable domain in full, completed from reference TRBV11-2 and TRBJ2-1, reads EAGVAQSPRYKIIEKRQSVAFWCNPISGHATLYWYQQILGQGPKLLIQFQNNGVVDDSQLPKDRFSAERLKGVDSTLKIQPAKLEDSAVYLCASSLDPPGTSGYNEQFFGPGTRLTVL.